Below, one TCR beta chain is given with its context. The data were taken from a study of blood T cell repertoires in COVID-19. Overall study: In each case, the material was cDNA or gDNA derived from T cells, B-cell-depleted T cells, or PBMCs.

Per the authors' pipeline: The authors estimated nucleated cell counts from reference gene primer amplification. TCRdb's table, derived via immunoSEQ multiplex PCR, lists solely in-frame clones and lacks some. The DNA gave D and trimming, while V, J and clone size come from that table. Here the sample spans approximately 330,000 clones, roughly 90% being singletons. J was trimmed by 6 bases and V by 6 bases; bases with no gene match: 5. The CDR3 contains 12 residues. Germline V gene data show CDR1 as ENHRY and CDR2 as SYGVKD. The clonotype originates from a woman between 45 and 60 years old with active or convalescent COVID-19. Material for sequencing was peripheral blood. The chain joins TRBV10-3 to TRBJ2-7, with 7 positions matching TRBD1. In DNA, the CDR3 is TGTGCCATCAGAAAAGGGACAGCCGAGCAGTACTTC. Amino acid sequence: CAIRKGTAEQYF.